This entry lists 27 T cell receptor beta chains sequenced from one sample in a study of radiotherapy plus CTLA-4 blockade in lung cancer. Method: immunoSEQ multiplex PCR; TCRdb's copy keeps in-frame clones and lacks some. Here the sample spans some 49,000 clones, 70% to 90% being singletons. The sample was peripheral blood, taken from a patient treated with radiotherapy plus ipilimumab. The receptors originated from a human donor with non-small cell lung cancer whose response to radiotherapy plus ipilimumab could not be evaluated.

The J gene is TRBJ2-1, the V gene TRBV2; 7 bases agree with TRBD2. J gave up 4 bases and V 7 bases, and 10 bases lay outside the gene matches. Germline V CDR1 and CDR2: SNHLY, FYNNEI. The CDR3 consists of 15 residues. The CDR3 DNA is TGTGCCAGCAAAAAGGACCTAGCGGAATACAATGAGCAGTTCTTC. Amino acid sequence: CASKKDLAEYNEQFF.

The chain joins TRBV7-2 to TRBJ1-3; 7 bases match TRBD1. V lost 1 base, J lost 0 bases, and 6 bases stayed unmatched. The CDR3 spans 17 residues. Germline CDR1 SGHTA, CDR2 FQGNSA. The CDR3, as DNA: TGTGCCAGCAGCTTAGGACAGGGACTCCCCTCTGGAAACACCATATATTTT. Translating it yields CASSLGQGLPSGNTIYF.

This chain uses TRBV9 with TRBJ2-7; the D gene is possibly TRBD1 (5 bases). CDR3 size: 16 residues. Germline V gene sequence: CDR1 SGDLS, CDR2 YYNGEE. Trimming removed 4 bases at V and 4 bases at J, with 21 bases between. DNA of the CDR3: TGTGCCAGCAGCCCTAGGGGCACAGCCTCACCATACGAGCAGTACTTC. The encoded protein is CASSPRGTASPYEQYF.

Written as DNA, the CDR3 is TGCAGTGCCCCGCCGGGGGGAGGAGCTTTCTTT. This sequence encodes CSAPPGGGAFF. J is TRBJ1-1 and V is TRBV20-1; tentative D call: TRBD1 (5 bases). This CDR3 region has 11 residues. Looked up from germline, CDR1 is DFQATT and CDR2 is SNEGSKA (reference sequence). Trimming took 6 bases from V and 10 from J, leaving 15 bases between them.

The V call is TRBV28, the J call TRBJ1-5; 7 bases map to TRBD1. The germline CDR1 and CDR2 sequences are MDHEN and SYDVKM. Trimming cost V 3 bases and J 1 base; bases outside gene matches: 12. The CDR3 is 18 amino acids. The CDR3 DNA reads TGTGCCAGCAGTTTGCTCGGGGACAGACCTTCGAGCAATCAGCCCCAGCATTTT. Encoded protein: CASSLLGDRPSSNQPQHF.

The chain is built from TRBV10-3 and TRBJ1-1, with TRBD1 matching over 10 bases. The V segment lost 4 bases and the J segment 4 bases; nucleotides outside the gene matches: 0. In germline, CDR1 is ENHRY, CDR2 SYGVKD. The CDR3 is 13 residues long. The CDR3, as DNA: TGTGCCATCAGTGGGGACAGGGGCACTGAAGCTTTCTTT. Its translation: CAISGDRGTEAFF.

The chain uses TRBV7-8 and TRBJ1-1, with TRBD1 matching 7 bases. Germline lookup yields CDR1 SGHVS and CDR2 FQNEAQ. This CDR3 spans 16 amino acids. V dropped 5 bases and J dropped 0; count of bases not matched to a gene: 9. In DNA, the CDR3 is TGTGCCAGCAGCAACGCAGGGGGAACCCTGAACACTGAAGCTTTCTTT. Translating gives CASSNAGGTLNTEAFF. Full variable domain (rest looked up from reference TRBV7-8 and TRBJ1-1): GAGVSQSPRYKVAKRGQDVALRCDPISGHVSLFWYQQALGQGPEFLTYFQNEAQLDKSGLPSDRFFAERPEGSVSTLKIQRTQQEDSAVYLCASSNAGGTLNTEAFFGQGTRLTVV.

The gene calls are TRBV11-1 and TRBJ2-5, with 7 bases matching TRBD2. The J call may be mistaken, given a closer DNA end match to TRBJ2-7. The CDR3 contains 13 residues. The V gene's germline CDR1 is SGHAT and CDR2 FQDESV (reference sequence). The DNA for the CDR3 is TGTGCCAGCAGCTTAGACGGGGGGTACGAGCAGTACTTC. Protein: CASSLDGGYEQYF.

This rearrangement joins TRBV7-3 to TRBJ2-3; 15 positions agree with TRBD2. V shed 5 bases and J 2 bases; nucleotides not matched to a gene: 11. The CDR3 length is 19 residues. Looked up from germline, CDR1 is SGHTA and CDR2 is FQGTGA. CDR3 sequence reads: CASSGRTSGRGHATDTQYF. The CDR3 nucleotides read TGTGCCAGCAGCGGACGGACTAGCGGGAGGGGCCACGCCACAGATACGCAGTATTTT.

The CDR3 DNA reads TGCGCCAGCAGTCGGAAGACAGGGCGAGGAAACACCATATATTTT. This sequence encodes CASSRKTGRGNTIYF. The chain recombines TRBV23-1 with TRBJ1-3, with TRBD1 identical over 7 bases. TRBV23-1 is given ORF status, its function remaining uncertain. The CDR3 totals 15 residues. With V trimmed by 4 bases and J by 4 bases, 7 bases remained unmatched.

V and J are TRBV5-1 and TRBJ2-7; 11 bases match TRBD1. The CDR3 is 14 residues long. In germline, CDR1 is SGHRS, CDR2 YFSETQ. The junction had 5 bases not matched to a gene; V was cut back by 3 bases and J by 6 bases. The CDR3 nucleotides read TGCGCCAGCAGCTCCGGGACAGGGGGGGGCGAGCAGTACTTC. Translation gives CASSSGTGGGEQYF.

The chain is built from TRBV29-1 and TRBJ2-3; weak D call: TRBD2 (6 bases). Trimming took 5 bases from V and 2 from J, leaving 14 bases between them. CDR3 length: 14 amino acids. The germline V gene has CDR1 SQVTM and CDR2 ANQGSEA. The CDR3, as DNA: TGCAGCGTTATAGATCGGGGGTACACAGATACGCAGTATTTT. It codes for CSVIDRGYTDTQYF.

This clone has only one observation. The chain uses TRBV30 and TRBJ2-5; a weak D match, TRBD2 (7 bases). CDR1 is GTSNPN, CDR2 SVGIG, per germline (reference sequence). The CDR3 loop spans 15 amino acids. Trimming took off 2 bases at V and 4 bases at J, with 17 bases between the two ends. This CDR3 reads CAWSKGRGAGETQYF. CDR3 nucleotides: TGTGCCTGGAGTAAGGGACGGGGGGCTGGAGAGACCCAGTACTTC. The whole variable domain, remainder taken from reference TRBV30 and TRBJ2-5, is SQTIHQWPATLVQPVGSPLSLECTVEGTSNPNLYWYRQAAGRGLQLLFYSVGIGQISSEVPQNLSASRPQDRQFILSSKKLLLSDSGFYLCAWSKGRGAGETQYFGPGTRLLVL.

This clone was seen just once. The chain is built from TRBV9 and TRBJ2-2; weak D call: TRBD1 (6 bases). The CDR3 is 16 amino acids. The V gene lost 4 bases and the J gene lost 1 base, with 14 bases spanning the gap. Per germline, CDR1 SGDLS and CDR2 YYNGEE. CDR3 residues: CASSRRDTQNTGELFF. DNA of the CDR3: TGTGCCAGCAGCCGCAGGGACACTCAGAACACCGGGGAGCTGTTTTTT.

The J gene is TRBJ2-1, the V gene TRBV19, with D perhaps matching TRBD1 (5 bases). Germline V gene data show CDR1 as LNHDA and CDR2 as SQIVND (reference sequence). The CDR3 runs to 16 residues. The V and J ends lost 5 bases and 0 bases respectively, with 14 bases between them. CDR3 sequence: CASSSLTASSYNEQFF. The CDR3 DNA reads as TGTGCCAGTAGTTCCCTGACAGCGAGCTCCTACAATGAGCAGTTCTTC.

J is TRBJ1-1 and V is TRBV11-2; D is perhaps TRBD1 (6 bases). This CDR3 is built from 13 residues. Germline CDR1 SGHAT, CDR2 FQNNGV. The ends were cut back, 5 bases at V and 1 base at J, with 8 bases in the middle. The DNA for the CDR3 is TGTGCCAGCAGCAAGGACAGGAACACTGAAGCTTTCTTT. Its protein product is CASSKDRNTEAFF.

This chain links TRBV5-6 with TRBJ2-1; D is possibly TRBD2 (5 bases). Germline V gene lookup returns CDR1 SGHDT and CDR2 YYEEEE. Trimming left V 0 bases short and J 5 bases short, with 12 bases between. The CDR3 covers 15 residues. The CDR3 is CASSLASSSNNEQFF. As DNA, the CDR3 is TGTGCCAGCAGCTTGGCGTCTAGCTCTAACAATGAGCAGTTCTTC. Drawing the rest from reference TRBV5-6 and TRBJ2-1, the complete variable domain is DAGVTQSPTHLIKTRGQQVTLRCSPKSGHDTVSWYQQALGQGPQFIFQYYEEEERQRGNFPDRFSGHQFPNYSSELNVNALLLGDSALYLCASSLASSSNNEQFFGPGTRLTVL.

The CDR3 DNA sequence: TGTGCCAGCAGCTCGACAGGGAACACTGAAGCTTTCTTT. Amino acid sequence: CASSSTGNTEAFF. The rearrangement joins TRBV7-2 to TRBJ1-1; D may be TRBD1 (6 bases). CDR3 size: 13 residues. Germline V lookup: CDR1 SGHTA, CDR2 FQGNSA. The V end lost 4 bases, the J end lost 1 base, and 7 bases lay between the germline ends.

The V gene is TRBV9, the J gene TRBJ2-3; no clear D gene. The CDR3 length is 13 residues. Trimming removed 0 bases from V and 6 bases from J, with 8 bases in between. Germline loops: CDR1 SGDLS, CDR2 YYNGEE. CDR3 loop: CASSVGLTDTQYF. The CDR3 region has the DNA TGTGCCAGCAGCGTAGGACTGACCGATACGCAGTATTTT.

This CDR3 reads CASSRRQALMNTEAFF. CDR3 nucleotides: TGTGCCAGCAGCCGCCGACAGGCCTTGATGAACACTGAAGCTTTCTTT. The V call is TRBV28, the J call TRBJ1-1, with D possibly TRBD1 on 6 matching bases. Between the trimmed V and J ends, which lost 6 bases and 0 bases, there was a span of 17 bases. Germline CDR1 reads MDHEN; CDR2 reads SYDVKM. The CDR3 runs 16 residues.

J is TRBJ2-2 and V is TRBV2; D possibly corresponds to TRBD1 (5 bases). The CDR3 spans 16 residues. Germline V gives CDR1 SNHLY, CDR2 FYNNEI. V lost 3 bases to trimming and J lost 1 base, with 12 bases between them. CDR3 amino acids: CASSDVWTLNTGELFF. The CDR3 DNA sequence: TGTGCCAGCAGTGATGTATGGACACTGAACACCGGGGAGCTGTTTTTT.

The J gene is TRBJ2-1, the V gene TRBV7-6; the D gene is possibly TRBD1 (6 bases). Germline V CDR1 and CDR2: SGHVS, FNYEAQ. The CDR3 totals 13 residues. Trimming took off 5 bases at V and 3 bases at J, with 8 bases between the two ends. The CDR3 DNA is TGTGCCAGCAGCCAGGACAGCTACAATGAGCAGTTCTTC. Protein: CASSQDSYNEQFF.

The CDR3 sequence is CASSFPGGELFF. CDR3 sequence (DNA): TGTGCCAGCAGTTTCCCGGGGGGGGAGCTGTTTTTT. This chain connects TRBV27 to TRBJ2-2; a weak D match, TRBD2 (5 bases). The CDR3 covers 12 residues. Germline V gene lookup returns CDR1 MNHEY and CDR2 SMNVEV (reference sequence). With 3 bases removed from V and 8 bases from J, the gap between germline ends came to 7 bases.

The chain is built from TRBV13 and TRBJ1-1; the D is unclear. From germline, CDR1 is PRHDT and CDR2 FYEKMQ (reference sequence). V lost 5 bases to trimming and J lost 10 bases, with 11 bases between them. This CDR3 is built from 11 residues. CDR3 DNA: TGTGCCAGCAGCCGCACAGCAGGAGCTTTCTTT. It specifies CASSRTAGAFF.

The chain combines TRBV6-1 with TRBJ2-1; possibly TRBD2 for D (6 bases). Germline V gives CDR1 MNHNS, CDR2 SASEGT. Trimming removed 6 bases from V and 3 bases from J, with 6 bases in between. The CDR3 extends over 12 amino acids. The CDR3 here is CASRDYYNEQFF. DNA of the CDR3: TGTGCCAGCAGGGACTACTACAATGAGCAGTTCTTC.

The V gene is TRBV27, the J gene TRBJ2-7; 12 bases line up with TRBD2. CDR3 length: 16 amino acids. J was trimmed by 5 bases and V by 5 bases; bases with no gene match: 10. CDR1 is MNHEY and CDR2 is SMNVEV in the germline V gene (reference sequence). The CDR3 coding sequence is TGTGCCAGCAGTAGGACTAGCGGGACGTACGGCCACGAGCAGTACTTC. It is translated as CASSRTSGTYGHEQYF.

This clone appeared once. The chain is built from TRBV25-1 and TRBJ2-3, with TRBD2 matching 11 bases. The CDR3 runs 16 residues. Germline CDR1 is MGHDK and CDR2 is SYGVNS. The trim removed 7 bases at V and 0 bases at J, leaving 6 bases unmatched. The CDR3 bases are TGTGCCAGCACCGGGACTAGCGGCCTCAGCACAGATACGCAGTATTTT. Residues: CASTGTSGLSTDTQYF.